This TCR beta chain was profiled in a study of persistence of HIV-infected CD4 T cells. V lost 6 bases and J lost 3; bases outside the gene matches: 14. The CDR3 totals 17 residues. In germline, CDR1 is LGHNT, CDR2 FRNRAP. The immunoSEQ assay was version 4, run in survey mode. Some clones are missing from TCRdb's copy, which holds only in-frame ones; the method was immunoSEQ multiplex PCR. Of 30,000 to 45,000 clones in the sample, less than 90% were seen once. The stimulus was lysate of CMV-infected fibroblasts, approximately 9.7 ug/mL. CD40L/CD69 double-negative CD45RO-high memory CD4+ T cells were collected. A roughly 20-hour stimulation of CD8-depleted PBMCs used anti-CD28/CD49d costimulation, CD40-blocking antibody and enfuvirtide. Notes on this clone: What it binds is not known.

This sample comprised CD4+ T cells sorted from PBMCs after roughly 18-hour stimulation, obtained from a patient who received antiretroviral therapy. The chain uses TRBV12-5 and TRBJ2-3; 8 bases agree with TRBD2. This clonotype originated in an adult man with HIV who was CMV-seropositive. CDR3: CASGKTQGLAQTDTQYF. The CDR3 DNA follows: TGTGCTAGTGGCAAAACGCAAGGACTAGCACAGACAGATACGCAGTATTTT.